The 13 T cell receptor beta chains in this list originate from one sample, sequenced in a study of response to subunit inactivated influenza vaccine. TCRdb re-analysed the RT-PCR reads in MiXCR, keeping a single row per CDR3 protein. This table holds about 570,000 distinct CDR3 sequences, 11% found once. The same data also contributed to another study, on T cells expressing NK-cell markers. From that second work: TCR beta libraries carry UMIs added by 5'RACE template switching.

The input for sequencing was PBMCs from blood, taken on the day of vaccination. The receptors were sampled from a man aged 45-65 years who received an inactivated influenza vaccine.

This clonotype was recorded a few times. The chain has TRBV4-2 and TRBJ2-2, with TRBD1 as a possible D gene (8 bases). V lost 4 bases, J lost 6 bases, and 15 bases lay in between. CDR3 size: 15 residues. CDR1 is LGHNA, CDR2 YNFKEQ, per germline. As DNA, the CDR3 is TGTGCCAGCAGCCCTGACAGGGGAGGGTCCGGGGAGCTGTTTTTT. It translates to CASSPDRGGSGELFF.

This clonotype was observed a few times. V usage is TRBV7-6 and J usage is TRBJ2-7; no firm D call. The germline V gene has CDR1 SGHVS and CDR2 FNYEAQ. This CDR3 is 13 amino acids long. V dropped 2 bases and J dropped 2 bases, with 7 bases sitting between them. The CDR3: CASSLSEAYEQYF. For the CDR3, the DNA is TGTGCCAGCAGCTTATCCGAGGCCTACGAGCAGTACTTC.

A few counts support this clonotype. This chain connects TRBV10-3 to TRBJ2-7; D is possibly TRBD2 (6 bases). Looked up from germline, CDR1 is ENHRY and CDR2 is SYGVKD. The CDR3 runs 15 residues. The V end was cut by 4 bases, the J end by 2 bases, with 15 bases between. CDR3 region: CAISGRDSFPYEQYF. The DNA for the CDR3 is TGTGCCATCAGTGGGAGGGACTCTTTTCCCTACGAGCAGTACTTC.

This clonotype was found a few times. V and J are TRBV5-6 and TRBJ1-3, with D possibly being TRBD1 (5 bases). CDR1 is SGHDT and CDR2 is YYEEEE in the germline V gene. V gave up 1 base and J gave up 8 bases, with 10 bases separating them. The CDR3 runs 13 residues. DNA for the CDR3: TGTGCCAGCAGCTTGCAGGGTCCGGACACCATATATTTT. Translation gives CASSLQGPDTIYF.

The CDR3 DNA reads TGTGCCAGCAAGCCCCATCTGAGTAACACTGAAGCTTTCTTT. It translates to CASKPHLSNTEAFF. V is TRBV2 and J is TRBJ1-1; D is uncertain. The germline V and J ends were trimmed by 7 bases and 2 bases, with 14 bases remaining between them. CDR1 SNHLY and CDR2 FYNNEI come from the germline V gene. CDR3 length: 14 residues.

This clonotype was counted many times. This rearrangement joins TRBV2 to TRBJ2-5; 8 positions match TRBD2. This CDR3 has 14 residues. The trim removed 4 bases at V and 5 bases at J, leaving 6 bases unmatched. Germline V gene lookup returns CDR1 SNHLY and CDR2 FYNNEI. The CDR3 region is CASSGLAGRETQYF. CDR3 coding DNA: TGTGCCAGCAGTGGTCTAGCGGGCAGGGAGACCCAGTACTTC.

This clonotype showed up many times. The chain combines TRBV12-3 or TRBV12-4 with TRBJ2-7, with D perhaps matching TRBD1 (5 bases). The CDR3 loop spans 15 amino acids. Trimming pared 5 bases from V and 4 bases from J, leaving 18 bases between. The CDR3 loop reads CASSPSRRAIYEQYF. In DNA form, the CDR3 reads TGTGCCAGCAGTCCTTCACGCAGGGCTATATACGAGCAGTACTTC.

This clonotype was seen a handful of times. The gene calls are TRBV20-1 and TRBJ2-3; 11 bases line up with TRBD2. The CDR3 is made up of 15 amino acids. V was clipped by 3 bases and J by 6 bases; unmatched bases: 8. Germline-derived CDR1 and CDR2 are DFQATT and SNEGSKA (reference sequence). The CDR3 DNA sequence: TGCAGTGCTAGGGAACTAGCGGGGGCCGGGGATACGCAGTATTTT. It encodes CSARELAGAGDTQYF.

This clonotype was seen a handful of times. The chain employs TRBV4-3 and TRBJ2-5; unclear D gene. V lost 3 bases to trimming and J lost 3 bases, with 5 bases between them. CDR1 and CDR2 from the germline V gene are LGHNA and YSLEER. The CDR3 sequence is 12 residues long. This chain's CDR3 is CASSHGKETQYF. The CDR3 DNA reads TGCGCCAGCAGCCATGGAAAAGAGACCCAGTACTTC.

A few counts support this clonotype. The V and J genes are TRBV20-1 and TRBJ2-7; D is possibly TRBD2 (6 bases). Germline V CDR1 and CDR2: DFQATT, SNEGSKA (reference sequence). Trimming pared 5 bases from V and 0 bases from J, leaving 11 bases between. This CDR3 spans 13 amino acids. The CDR3 spells CSAGGWDSYEQYF. The CDR3 DNA reads as TGCAGTGCTGGGGGGTGGGACTCCTACGAGCAGTACTTC.

This clonotype showed up just a few times. This sequence joins TRBV12-3 or TRBV12-4 and TRBJ2-5; D assignment may be TRBD1 or TRBD2 (6 bases each). With 6 bases removed from V and 5 bases from J, the gap between germline ends came to 16 bases. The CDR3 sequence is 14 residues long. This chain's CDR3 is CASRQGGGLETQYF. CDR3 bases: TGTGCCAGCAGACAAGGAGGGGGATTGGAGACCCAGTACTTC.

This clonotype showed up just a few times. J is TRBJ2-3 and V is TRBV3-1; TRBD2 matches at 12 bases. The CDR3 runs to 15 residues. Trimming at V came to 4 bases and at J to 3 bases, leaving 2 bases not matched to a gene. Germline V gene sequence: CDR1 LGHDT, CDR2 YNNKEL (reference sequence). The CDR3 nucleotides read TGTGCCAGCAGCCGGACTAGCGGGGTTACAGATACGCAGTATTTT. It yields the protein CASSRTSGVTDTQYF.

V and J are TRBV19 and TRBJ2-7, with 9 bases fitting TRBD2. The V and J ends lost 5 bases and 2 bases, in that order; junction bases with no gene match: 22. This CDR3 is built from 20 residues. CDR1 and CDR2 (germline): LNHDA, SQIVND (reference sequence). The CDR3 bases are TGTGCCAGTAGTGCATATCTGAGGGGTCGAGGGCTAGCGGGGACCTACGAGCAGTACTTC. Protein product: CASSAYLRGRGLAGTYEQYF.